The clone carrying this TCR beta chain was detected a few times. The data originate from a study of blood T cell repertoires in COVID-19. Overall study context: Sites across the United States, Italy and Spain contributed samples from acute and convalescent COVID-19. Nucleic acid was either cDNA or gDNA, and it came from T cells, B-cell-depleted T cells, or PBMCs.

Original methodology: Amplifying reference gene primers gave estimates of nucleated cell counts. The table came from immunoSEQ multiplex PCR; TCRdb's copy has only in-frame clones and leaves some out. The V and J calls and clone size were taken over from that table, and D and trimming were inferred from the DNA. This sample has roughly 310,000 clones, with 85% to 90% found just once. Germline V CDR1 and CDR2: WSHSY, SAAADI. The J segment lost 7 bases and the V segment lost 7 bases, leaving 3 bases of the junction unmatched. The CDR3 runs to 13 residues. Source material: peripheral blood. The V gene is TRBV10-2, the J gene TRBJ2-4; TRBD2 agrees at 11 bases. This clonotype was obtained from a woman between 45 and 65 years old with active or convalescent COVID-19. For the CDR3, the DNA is TGCGCCAGCACGGTAGCGGGAGGGAACATTCAGTACTTC. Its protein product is CASTVAGGNIQYF.